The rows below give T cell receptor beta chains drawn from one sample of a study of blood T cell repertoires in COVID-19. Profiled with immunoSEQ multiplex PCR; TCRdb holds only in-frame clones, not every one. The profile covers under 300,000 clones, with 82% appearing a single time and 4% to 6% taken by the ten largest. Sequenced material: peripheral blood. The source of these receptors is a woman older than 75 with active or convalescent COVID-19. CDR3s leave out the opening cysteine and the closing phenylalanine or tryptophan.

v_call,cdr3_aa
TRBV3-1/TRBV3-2,AVHSGANTGELF
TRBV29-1,SVAAGSVTDTQY
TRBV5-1,ASSLASSTGGWNTEAF
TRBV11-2,ASSLGQSYEQY
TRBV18,ASSPVPGLARYNEQF
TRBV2,ASSHDRGRLFTEAF
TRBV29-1,SVDPGQSDGYT
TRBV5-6,ASSPDGGIQETQY
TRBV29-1,SVEVGDRGTGELF
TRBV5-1,ASSLARSPGANVLT
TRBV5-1,ASSLGGSYGYT
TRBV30,AWSVGQGKLF
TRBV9,ASSVGQIPNYGYT
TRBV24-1,ATSDPSGLATHNEQF
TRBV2,ASSDPRGIYEQY
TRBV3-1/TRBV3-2,ASSQRQGRRRNTEAF
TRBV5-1,ASSLARGGHATDTQY
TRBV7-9,ASSAGQGINTEAF
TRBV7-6,ASSLSGALETYNEQF
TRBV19,ASTDPGGKQY
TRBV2,ASRGGNSNQPQH
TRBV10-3,AIRKTGVGFSGNTIY
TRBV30,ASTIKDYADTQY
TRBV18,ASSPFRDTYEQY